This T cell receptor (beta chain) emerged from a study of blood T cell repertoires in COVID-19. Across the study: Samples came from the United States, Italy and Spain, spanning acute and convalescent COVID-19. T cells, B-cell-depleted T cells, or PBMCs supplied cDNA or gDNA.

This CDR3 has 15 residues. Trimming cost V 4 bases and J 3 bases; bases outside gene matches: 4. CDR1 and CDR2 from the germline V gene are LNHDA and SQIVND (reference sequence). Methods used by the authors: Reference gene primer amplification gave estimated nucleated cell counts. Measured with immunoSEQ multiplex PCR; TCRdb has only the in-frame clones, and not every one. V and J calls and clone size are those listed in that table; D and trimming were worked out from the DNA. Among roughly 150,000 clones listed, 87% were seen once. This clone was picked up a small number of times. The source is a human donor in a cohort sampled during active COVID-19. The specimen sequenced was peripheral blood. V gene TRBV19 combines with J gene TRBJ1-5; 9 bases are shared with TRBD1. The CDR3 sequence is CASSTGTGHNQPQHF. DNA for the CDR3: TGTGCCAGTAGTACGGGGACAGGGCACAATCAGCCCCAGCATTTT. The whole variable domain, remainder taken from reference TRBV19 and TRBJ1-5, is DGGITQSPKYLFRKEGQNVTLSCEQNLNHDAMYWYRQDPGQGLRLIYYSQIVNDFQKGDIAEGYSVSREKKESFPLTVTSAQKNPTAFYLCASSTGTGHNQPQHFGDGTRLSIL.